Sequencing of this TCR beta chain was carried out in a study of control samples from healthy donors and cancer patients (TCRdb year 2020). From the cysteine through the phenylalanine, the CDR3 covers 13 amino acids. Only CDR3 DNA is held: 39 bases, read in frame from base 1. CDR1 SGHRS and CDR2 YFSETQ are derived from the germline V gene. V sheds 4 bases and J sheds 2 bases, leaving 10 bases between their ends. Receptors were amplified or captured by the immunoSEQ multiplex PCR assay. Held by TCRdb, this immuneACCESS table contains in-frame sequences only and omits some clones. Under half of the omission traces to an unresolved V gene where checked; the cause of the rest is unknown. The sample has 150,000 to 200,000 clones on record, 80% to 95% of them singletons. The ten largest clonotypes hold approximately 1.5% of the sample. Concerning this clone: Its binding antigen is unknown. There are no base qualities to consult, and no much larger clone falls within one base.

Recombination connected TRBV5-1 to TRBJ2-7; the D gene cannot be resolved reliably. The receptor comes from a man between 18 and 29 years old in good health. Sequencing was performed on blood. The CDR3 protein is CASSPDVTYEQYF. The DNA is as follows: TGCGCCAGCAGCCCGGACGTCACCTACGAGCAGTACTTC.